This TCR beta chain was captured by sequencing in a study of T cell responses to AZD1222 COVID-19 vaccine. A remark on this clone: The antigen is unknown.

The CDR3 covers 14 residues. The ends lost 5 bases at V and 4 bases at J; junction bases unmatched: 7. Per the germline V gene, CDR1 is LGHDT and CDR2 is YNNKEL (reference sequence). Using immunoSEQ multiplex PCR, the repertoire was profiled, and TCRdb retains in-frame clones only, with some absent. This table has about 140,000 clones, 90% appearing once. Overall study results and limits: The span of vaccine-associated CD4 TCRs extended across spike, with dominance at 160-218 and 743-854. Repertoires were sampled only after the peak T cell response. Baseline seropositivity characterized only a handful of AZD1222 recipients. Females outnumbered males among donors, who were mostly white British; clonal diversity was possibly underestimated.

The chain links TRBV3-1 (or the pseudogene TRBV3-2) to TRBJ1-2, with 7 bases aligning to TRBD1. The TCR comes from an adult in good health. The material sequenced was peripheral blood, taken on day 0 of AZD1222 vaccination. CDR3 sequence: CASSTVDRAYGYTF. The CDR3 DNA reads TGTGCCAGCAGCACGGTAGACAGGGCCTATGGCTACACCTTC.